This T cell receptor (beta chain) was found in a study of T-cell reconstitution after alpha-beta-depleted transplantation in children. Unique molecular identifiers featured in how the TCRbeta library was prepared. TCRdb analysed the PCR reads with MiXCR anew, one entry per CDR3 protein. There are 200,000 to 300,000 distinct CDR3 sequences in the sample; around 11% occur only once, and around 2.5% lies in the top ten. The CDR3 loop spans 16 amino acids. From germline, CDR1 is SGHDN and CDR2 FVKESK. Trimming took 2 bases from V and 6 from J, leaving 16 bases between them. This receptor was taken from a human donor who donated a stem cell graft to a child with acute lymphoblastic leukemia. Here the sequenced sample was PBMCs from the stem cell graft donor, taken from the stem cell graft. The rearrangement uses TRBV14 and TRBJ2-2; TRBD1 is a possible D gene (6 bases). Here the CDR3 DNA reads TGTGCCAGCAGCCAAATCCCGGGACACGTTTCCGGGGAGCTGTTTTTT. It specifies CASSQIPGHVSGELFF.